This T cell receptor (beta chain) was sequenced for a study of blood T cells in healthy people across ages. It was with a sample-barcoded 5' primer and a J-beta primer mix that a second PCR of roughly 7 to 11 cycles was run. TCRdb reanalysed the 5' RACE reads using MiXCR and keeps one entry per CDR3 protein. The sample consists of approximately 760,000 distinct CDR3 sequences, roughly 25% of them appearing once. V trimming: 1 base; J trimming: 4 bases; junction bases outside the gene matches: 16. The CDR3 length is 20 residues. Germline V gene data show CDR1 as DFQATT and CDR2 as SNEGSKA (reference sequence). The same data also contributed to another study, on T cells of mothers and their children.

Sequencing used blood. The chain links TRBV20-1 to TRBJ2-3; 14 nucleotides match TRBD2. This clonotype originated in a boy between 5 and 17 years old in good health. The CDR3 protein is CSARGILGLAGEFSSDTQYF. The CDR3 bases are TGCAGTGCTAGAGGCATCCTGGGACTAGCGGGAGAGTTCAGTTCAGATACGCAGTATTTT.